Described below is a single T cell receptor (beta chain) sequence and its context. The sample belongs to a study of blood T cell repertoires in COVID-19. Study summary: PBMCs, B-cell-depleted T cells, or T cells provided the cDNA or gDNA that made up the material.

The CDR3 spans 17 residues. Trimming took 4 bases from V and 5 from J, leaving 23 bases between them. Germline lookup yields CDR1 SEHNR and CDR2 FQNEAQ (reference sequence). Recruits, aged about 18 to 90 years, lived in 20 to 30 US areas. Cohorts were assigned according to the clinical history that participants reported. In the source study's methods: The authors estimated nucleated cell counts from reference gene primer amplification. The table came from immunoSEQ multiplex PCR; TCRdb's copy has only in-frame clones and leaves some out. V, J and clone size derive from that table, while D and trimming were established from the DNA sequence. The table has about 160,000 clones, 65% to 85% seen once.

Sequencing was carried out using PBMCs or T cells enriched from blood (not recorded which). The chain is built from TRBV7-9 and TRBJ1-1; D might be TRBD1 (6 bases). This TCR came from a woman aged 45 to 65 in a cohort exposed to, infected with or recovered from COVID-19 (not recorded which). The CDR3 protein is CASSWIGTAAQGTEAFF. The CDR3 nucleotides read TGTGCCAGCAGCTGGATTGGGACCGCCGCTCAGGGGACTGAAGCTTTCTTT.